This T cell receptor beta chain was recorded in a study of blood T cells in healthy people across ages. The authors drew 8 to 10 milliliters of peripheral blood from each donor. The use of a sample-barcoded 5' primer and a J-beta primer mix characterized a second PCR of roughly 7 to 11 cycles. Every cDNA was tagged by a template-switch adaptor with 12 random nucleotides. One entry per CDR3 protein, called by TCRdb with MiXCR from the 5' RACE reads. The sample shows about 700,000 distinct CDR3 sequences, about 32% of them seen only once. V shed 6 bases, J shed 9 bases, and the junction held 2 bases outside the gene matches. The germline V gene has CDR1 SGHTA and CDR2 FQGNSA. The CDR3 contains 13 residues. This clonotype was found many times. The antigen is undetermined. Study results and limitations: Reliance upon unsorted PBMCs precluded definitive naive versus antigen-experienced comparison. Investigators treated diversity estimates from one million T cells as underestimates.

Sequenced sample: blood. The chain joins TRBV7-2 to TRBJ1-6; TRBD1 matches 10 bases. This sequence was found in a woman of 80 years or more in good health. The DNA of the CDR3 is TGTGCCAGCAGGGGACAGGGGACTTCACCCCTCCACTTT. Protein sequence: CASRGQGTSPLHF.